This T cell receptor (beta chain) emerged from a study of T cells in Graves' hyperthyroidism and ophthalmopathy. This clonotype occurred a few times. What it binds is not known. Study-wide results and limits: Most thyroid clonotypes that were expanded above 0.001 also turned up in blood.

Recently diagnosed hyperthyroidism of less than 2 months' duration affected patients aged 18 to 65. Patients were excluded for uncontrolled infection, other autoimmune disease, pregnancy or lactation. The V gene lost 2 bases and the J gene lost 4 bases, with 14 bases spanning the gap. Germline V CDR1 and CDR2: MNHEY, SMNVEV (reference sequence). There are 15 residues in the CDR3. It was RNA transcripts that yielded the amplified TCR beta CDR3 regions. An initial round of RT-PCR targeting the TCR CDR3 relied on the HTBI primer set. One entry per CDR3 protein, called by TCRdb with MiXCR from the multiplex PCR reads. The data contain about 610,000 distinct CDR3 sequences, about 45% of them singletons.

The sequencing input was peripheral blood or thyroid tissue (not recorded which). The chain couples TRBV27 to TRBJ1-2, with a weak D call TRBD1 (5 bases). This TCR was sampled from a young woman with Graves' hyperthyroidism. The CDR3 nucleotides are TGTGCCAGCAGTTTAAAAGGGGCAACGGCCTATGGCTACACCTTC. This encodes CASSLKGATAYGYTF.